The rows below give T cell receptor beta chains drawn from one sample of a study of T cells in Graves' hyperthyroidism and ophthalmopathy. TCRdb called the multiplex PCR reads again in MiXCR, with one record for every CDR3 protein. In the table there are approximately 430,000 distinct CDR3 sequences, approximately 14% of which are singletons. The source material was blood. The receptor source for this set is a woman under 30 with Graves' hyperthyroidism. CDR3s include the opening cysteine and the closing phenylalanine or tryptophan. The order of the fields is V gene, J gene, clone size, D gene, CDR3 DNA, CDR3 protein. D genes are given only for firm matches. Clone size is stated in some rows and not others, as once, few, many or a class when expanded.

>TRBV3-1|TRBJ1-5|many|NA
TGTGCCAGCAGCCAAGCGGGGAGAAGCGGCAATCAGCCCCAGCATTTT
CASSQAGRSGNQPQHF
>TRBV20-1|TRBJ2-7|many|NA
TGCAGTGCTAGAGATGGGAACGAGCAGTACTTC
CSARDGNEQYF
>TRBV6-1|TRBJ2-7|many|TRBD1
TGTGCCAGCAGTTACCCCGGACAGGGGGGCGGCGAGCAGTACTTC
CASSYPGQGGGEQYF
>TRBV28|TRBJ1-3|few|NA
TGTGCCAGCAATTCACTCGGCTCTGGAAACACCATATATTTT
CASNSLGSGNTIYF
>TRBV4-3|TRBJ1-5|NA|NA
TGCGCCCCTCCCCTCAATCAGCCCCAGCATTTT
CAPPLNQPQHF
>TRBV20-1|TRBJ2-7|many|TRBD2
TGCAGTGCTTTAGGACTAGCGGGTCCCTACGAGCAGTACTTC
CSALGLAGPYEQYF
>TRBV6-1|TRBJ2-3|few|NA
TGTGCCAGCAGTTTCCAGGGGCGACACACAGATACGCAGTATTTT
CASSFQGRHTDTQYF
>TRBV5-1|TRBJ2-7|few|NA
TGCGCCAGCAGCAGGAGCGCCGGGGCCCCCCCCTACGAGCAGTACTTC
CASSRSAGAPPYEQYF
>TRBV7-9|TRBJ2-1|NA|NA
TGTGCCAGCAGCTCCCCAGGGGGGGTCAATGAGCAGTTCTTC
CASSSPGGVNEQFF
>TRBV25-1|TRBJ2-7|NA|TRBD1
TGTGCCAGCAGCCGGGACAGGGGATCTGAGCAGTACTTC
CASSRDRGSEQYF
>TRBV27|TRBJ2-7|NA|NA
TGTGCCAGCAGTTTTGGTAGCGAGCAGTACTTC
CASSFGSEQYF
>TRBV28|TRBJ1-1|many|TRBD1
TGTGCCAGCAGGACAGGGGGCCGGGAAGCTTTCTTT
CASRTGGREAFF
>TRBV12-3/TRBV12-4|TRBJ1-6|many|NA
TGTGCCAGCAGAAGCGGACAGTCATATAATTCACCCCTCCACTTT
CASRSGQSYNSPLHF
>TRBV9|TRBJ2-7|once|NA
TGTGCCAGCAGCGTAGTACGGGGCTTCTACGAGCAGTACTTC
CASSVVRGFYEQYF
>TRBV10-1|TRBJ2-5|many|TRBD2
TGCGCCAGCAGTGAGTCGGGACTAGCGGGCCATTTGGGAGAAGAGACCCAGTACTTC
CASSESGLAGHLGEETQYF
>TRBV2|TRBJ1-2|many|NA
TGTGCCAGCAGTGAAAATAGAGAAAACTATGGCTACACCTTC
CASSENRENYGYTF
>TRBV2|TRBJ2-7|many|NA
TGTGCCAGCAGTCGGGACATGAACTCCTACGAGCAGTACTTC
CASSRDMNSYEQYF
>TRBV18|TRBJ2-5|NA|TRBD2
TGTGCCAGCTCAGGGGGACTAGCGCACCAAGAGACCCAGTACTTC
CASSGGLAHQETQYF
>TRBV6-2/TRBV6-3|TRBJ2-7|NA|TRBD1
TGTGCCAGCATTCGACAGGGGCGAACCTACGAGCAGTACTTC
CASIRQGRTYEQYF
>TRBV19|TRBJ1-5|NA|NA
TGTGCCAGTAGTAAAAAGGACAGATTCTATCAGCCCCAGCATTTT
CASSKKDRFYQPQHF
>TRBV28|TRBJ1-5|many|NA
TGTGCCAGCAGTCCACCCGAGGGAGCCCAGCATTTT
CASSPPEGAQHF
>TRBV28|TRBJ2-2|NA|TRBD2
TGTGCCAGCAAGGGAACTAGCGGGAGCCTCACCGGGGAGCTGTTTTTT
CASKGTSGSLTGELFF
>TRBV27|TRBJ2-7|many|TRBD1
TGTGCCAGCAGTCGGGACAGGGGAATATGGGAGCAGTACTTC
CASSRDRGIWEQYF
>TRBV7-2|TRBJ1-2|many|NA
TGTGCCAGCAGGCCTCTAGACCGACAGTTCTATGGCTACACCTTC
CASRPLDRQFYGYTF
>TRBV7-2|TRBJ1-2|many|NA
TGTGCCAGCAGCTTAGTTCCGGGGCTCGCCTATGGCTACACCTTC
CASSLVPGLAYGYTF
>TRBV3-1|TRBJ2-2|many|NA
TGTGCCAGCAGCCAGGGGGGAAGGGCGGGGACCGCCCCCGGGGAGCTGTTTTTT
CASSQGGRAGTAPGELFF
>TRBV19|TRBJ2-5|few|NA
TGTGCCAGTAGTATCCCGTACCAAGAGACCCAGTACTTC
CASSIPYQETQYF
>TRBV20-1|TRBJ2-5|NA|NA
TGCAGTGCCCGCCCAACAGGGATTTCGGGAGAGACCCAGTACTTC
CSARPTGISGETQYF
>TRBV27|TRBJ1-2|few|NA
TGTGCCAGCAGTCCTGGACAGACTTTCTATGGCTACACCTTC
CASSPGQTFYGYTF
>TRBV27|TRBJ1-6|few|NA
TGTGCCAGCAGTTGGGCCCGGACAGAAAATTCACCCCTCCACTTT
CASSWARTENSPLHF
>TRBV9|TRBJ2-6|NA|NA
TGTGCCAGCAGCGCGACAGGTCGCTCTGGGGCCAACGTCCTGACTTTC
CASSATGRSGANVLTF
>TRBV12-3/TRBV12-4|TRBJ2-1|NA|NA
TGTGCCAGCAGTGGACCTGGATCCTACAATGAGCAGTTCTTC
CASSGPGSYNEQFF
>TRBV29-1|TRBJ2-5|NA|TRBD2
TGCAGCGTTCGTGGGAGGGGCCAAGAGACCCAGTACTTC
CSVRGRGQETQYF
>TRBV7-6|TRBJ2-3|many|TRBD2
TGTGCCAGCAGCTGGCTAGCGGGGGGCACAGATACGCAGTATTTT
CASSWLAGGTDTQYF
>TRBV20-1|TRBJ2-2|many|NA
TGCAGTGCTAGCCTGTACACCGGGGAGCTGTTTTTT
CSASLYTGELFF
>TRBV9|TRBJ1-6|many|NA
TGTGCCAGCAGCGTGAAGTGGGATTCACCCCTCCACTTT
CASSVKWDSPLHF
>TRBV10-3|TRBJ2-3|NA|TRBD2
TGTGCCATCAGTGTCTTGGCTAGCGGCGAAACAGATACGCAGTATTTT
CAISVLASGETDTQYF
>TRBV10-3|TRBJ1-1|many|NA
TGTGCCATCAGTGAGTGGACAGCGAACACTGAAGCTTTCTTT
CAISEWTANTEAFF
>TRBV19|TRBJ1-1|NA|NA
TGTGCCAGTAGTAACCCCTCCTATGCAGCTTTCTTT
CASSNPSYAAFF
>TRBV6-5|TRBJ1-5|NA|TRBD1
TGTGCCAGCAGTTCTACAGTGAAGGACAGGGGTCGACAGCCCCAGCATTTT
CASSSTVKDRGRQPQHF
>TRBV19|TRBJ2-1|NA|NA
TGTGCCAGTAGTATAGGAGCAGGCCGCAATGAGCAGTTCTTC
CASSIGAGRNEQFF
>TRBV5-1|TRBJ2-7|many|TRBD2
TGCGCCAGCAGCTTTTTGACTAGCGGAGGCGAGCAGTACTTC
CASSFLTSGGEQYF
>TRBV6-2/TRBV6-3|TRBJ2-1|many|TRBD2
TGTGCCAGCACCTTGGGGACTAGCGGGAGCAATGAGCAGTTCTTC
CASTLGTSGSNEQFF
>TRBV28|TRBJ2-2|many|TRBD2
TGTGCCAGCAGTTCAGCGGGGGAGAGCGGGGAGCTGTTTTTT
CASSSAGESGELFF
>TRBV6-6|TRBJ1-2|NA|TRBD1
TGTGCCAGCAGTTACTCGGTGCGGCCACAGGGGGCTTTTAACTATGGCTACACCTTC
CASSYSVRPQGAFNYGYTF
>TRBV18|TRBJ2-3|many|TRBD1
TGTGCCAGCTCACTGGGACAGGGCCCAGATACGCAGTATTTT
CASSLGQGPDTQYF
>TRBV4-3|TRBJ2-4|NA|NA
TGCGCCAGCAGCCAAGAACAAGGGGGGGCCAAAAACATTCAGTACTTC
CASSQEQGGAKNIQYF
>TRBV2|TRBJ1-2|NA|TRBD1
TGTGCCAGCAGAGCCGGGACAGGGGGCTATGGCTACACCTTC
CASRAGTGGYGYTF
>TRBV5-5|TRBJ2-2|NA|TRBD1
TGTGCCAGCAGCTTGACGACAGGGACCGGGGAGCTGTTTTTT
CASSLTTGTGELFF
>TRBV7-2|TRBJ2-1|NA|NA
TGTGCCAGCAGCTTGCGACTAGTCTACAATGAGCAGTTCTTC
CASSLRLVYNEQFF
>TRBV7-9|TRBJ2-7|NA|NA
TGTGCCAGCAGCTTAGGCGGGATCTTCTCCTACGAGCAGTACTTC
CASSLGGIFSYEQYF
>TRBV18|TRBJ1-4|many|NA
TGTGCCAGCTCACCACCGAGGGGGTTACCTAATGAAAAACTGTTTTTT
CASSPPRGLPNEKLFF
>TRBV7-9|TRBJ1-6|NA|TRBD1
TGTGCCAGCAGCTTACGACAGGGGGGGATTTCACCCCTCCACTTT
CASSLRQGGISPLHF
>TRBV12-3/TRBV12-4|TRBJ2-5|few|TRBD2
TGTGCCAGCGGAGCGGGGGTTGGAGAGACCCAGTACTTC
CASGAGVGETQYF
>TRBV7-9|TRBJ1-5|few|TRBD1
TGTGCCAGCAGCTTTGGGACAGGTAACGGGTATCAGCCCCAGCATTTT
CASSFGTGNGYQPQHF
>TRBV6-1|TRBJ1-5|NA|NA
TGTGCCAGCAGCACCGAGGATTTTGGGCCCCAGCATTTT
CASSTEDFGPQHF
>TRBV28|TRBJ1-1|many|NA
TGTGCCAGCAGTTTAGAGGTTCGGGCTGAAGCTTTCTTT
CASSLEVRAEAFF
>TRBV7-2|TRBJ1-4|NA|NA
TGTGCCAGCAGTCTACCGAAAATGGGAGGAATGGAAAAACTGTTTTTT
CASSLPKMGGMEKLFF
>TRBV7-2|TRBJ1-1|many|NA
TGTGCCAGCAGCTTAGGACCCAAAGGAGCTTTCTTT
CASSLGPKGAFF